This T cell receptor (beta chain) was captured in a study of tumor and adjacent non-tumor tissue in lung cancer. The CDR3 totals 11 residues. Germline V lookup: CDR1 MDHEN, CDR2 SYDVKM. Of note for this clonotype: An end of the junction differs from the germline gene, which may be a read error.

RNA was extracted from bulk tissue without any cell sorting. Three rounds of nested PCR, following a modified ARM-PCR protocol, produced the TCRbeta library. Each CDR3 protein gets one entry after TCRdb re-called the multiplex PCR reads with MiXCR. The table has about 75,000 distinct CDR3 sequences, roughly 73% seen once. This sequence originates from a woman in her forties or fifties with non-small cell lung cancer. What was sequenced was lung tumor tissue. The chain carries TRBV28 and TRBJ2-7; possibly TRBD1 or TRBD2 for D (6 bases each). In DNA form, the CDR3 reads TGTGGCAGCAGTTTCGGGGGCGAGCTGTACTTC. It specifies CGSSFGGELYF.